Listed below are T cell receptor beta chains from one sample, sequenced in a study of cytomegalovirus exposure and HLA in healthy donors. Here immunoSEQ multiplex PCR was the method, and the copy in TCRdb shows in-frame clones only, minus some. The sample has some 170,000 clones, less than 80% seen once; the top ten hold under 2.5%. Sequencing used PBMCs. The receptors were gathered from a man aged 40-50 years in good health and CMV-seronegative. Both conserved end residues are part of each CDR3. The order of the fields is clone size, V gene, D gene, J gene, CDR3 DNA, CDR3 protein. D genes are given only for firm matches. For some rows the clone size is stated as once, few or many, or as a class when expanded; others skip it.

clone size: .
V gene: TRBV11-2
D gene: .
J gene: TRBJ1-4
CDR3 DNA: TGTGCCAGCAGCTGGGGCCGGAATGAAAAACTGTTTTTT
CDR3 protein: CASSWGRNEKLFF

clone size: .
V gene: TRBV11-2
D gene: .
J gene: TRBJ2-3
CDR3 DNA: TGTGCCAGCAGCTTATGGGCGGGACCCACAGATACGCAGTATTTT
CDR3 protein: CASSLWAGPTDTQYF

clone size: once
V gene: TRBV27
D gene: TRBD2
J gene: TRBJ2-3
CDR3 DNA: TGTGCCAGCTGCCCCACCAGCGGGAGTTTAACAGATACGCAGTATTTT
CDR3 protein: CASCPTSGSLTDTQYF

clone size: .
V gene: TRBV7-6
D gene: TRBD1
J gene: TRBJ1-3
CDR3 DNA: TGTGCCAGCAGCCGACAGGGGGTCGGTGGAAACACCATATATTTT
CDR3 protein: CASSRQGVGGNTIYF

clone size: .
V gene: TRBV7-9
D gene: TRBD1
J gene: TRBJ2-3
CDR3 DNA: TGTGCCAGCAGCTATAGGACAGGTTCTGTAGATACGCAGTATTTT
CDR3 protein: CASSYRTGSVDTQYF

clone size: .
V gene: TRBV7-2
D gene: .
J gene: TRBJ2-5
CDR3 DNA: TGTGCCAGCAGCTTATCTTTGACAGACCAAGAGACCCAGTACTTC
CDR3 protein: CASSLSLTDQETQYF

clone size: few
V gene: TRBV18
D gene: TRBD2
J gene: TRBJ2-5
CDR3 DNA: TGTGCCAGCGCTTCAGGGACTAGCTTCGAGACCCAGTACTTC
CDR3 protein: CASASGTSFETQYF

clone size: .
V gene: TRBV5-1
D gene: .
J gene: TRBJ2-3
CDR3 DNA: TGCGCCAGCAGCCCCCGAGGAGAAGGGGCCACAGATACGCAGTATTTT
CDR3 protein: CASSPRGEGATDTQYF

clone size: .
V gene: TRBV5-6
D gene: .
J gene: TRBJ2-3
CDR3 DNA: TGTGCCAGTGATCTGACAGGAACAGATACGCAGTATTTT
CDR3 protein: CASDLTGTDTQYF

clone size: .
V gene: TRBV5-6
D gene: .
J gene: TRBJ1-2
CDR3 DNA: TGTGCCAGCAGCTCGTGGGGAGCGGGATATGGCTACACCTTC
CDR3 protein: CASSSWGAGYGYTF

clone size: .
V gene: TRBV9
D gene: .
J gene: TRBJ2-3
CDR3 DNA: TGTGCCAGCAGCGTAGCTCCGGGACTTGCGCCTACGCAGTATTTT
CDR3 protein: CASSVAPGLAPTQYF

clone size: .
V gene: TRBV5-1
D gene: .
J gene: TRBJ2-3
CDR3 DNA: TGCGCCAGCAGCTTGGTGGGCCAGCCCAGCACAGATACGCAGTATTTT
CDR3 protein: CASSLVGQPSTDTQYF

clone size: .
V gene: TRBV27
D gene: .
J gene: TRBJ2-3
CDR3 DNA: TGTGCCAGCAGTGTTGGCGGGAAGAGCACAGATACGCAGTATTTT
CDR3 protein: CASSVGGKSTDTQYF

clone size: .
V gene: TRBV5-4
D gene: TRBD2
J gene: TRBJ2-7
CDR3 DNA: TGTGCCAGCAGCCCCCTTGGGGGAGGGGTCTACGAGCAGTACTTC
CDR3 protein: CASSPLGGGVYEQYF

clone size: .
V gene: TRBV4-1
D gene: TRBD2
J gene: TRBJ2-1
CDR3 DNA: TGCGCCAGCAGCCAAGATGGGGGCGGGAGGGGGTACAATGAGCAGTTCTTC
CDR3 protein: CASSQDGGGRGYNEQFF

clone size: .
V gene: TRBV6-4
D gene: TRBD2
J gene: TRBJ2-2
CDR3 DNA: TGTGCCAGCAGTCCGACTAGCGGGGGGAGTAACACCGGGGAGCTGTTTTTT
CDR3 protein: CASSPTSGGSNTGELFF

clone size: .
V gene: TRBV30
D gene: TRBD2
J gene: TRBJ2-2
CDR3 DNA: TGTGCCTGGAGTAGAGGGACGTTAGCGGGAGGGCTAACCGGGGAGCTGTTTTTT
CDR3 protein: CAWSRGTLAGGLTGELFF

clone size: .
V gene: TRBV6-4
D gene: .
J gene: TRBJ2-3
CDR3 DNA: TGTGCCAGCAGTGACGCGGGCGGGAGCACAGATACGCAGTATTTT
CDR3 protein: CASSDAGGSTDTQYF

clone size: few
V gene: TRBV18
D gene: TRBD1
J gene: TRBJ1-2
CDR3 DNA: TGTGCCAGCTCTCCCCGGGACAGGGTTGGTGACGGCTACACCTTC
CDR3 protein: CASSPRDRVGDGYTF

clone size: .
V gene: TRBV11-2
D gene: TRBD2
J gene: TRBJ2-1
CDR3 DNA: TGTGCCAGCAGCTTCGGACTAGCGGGCCTCTACAATGAGCAGTTCTTC
CDR3 protein: CASSFGLAGLYNEQFF

clone size: once
V gene: TRBV7-2
D gene: .
J gene: TRBJ2-1
CDR3 DNA: TGTGCCAGCAGCTTTCGGAATGAGCAGTTCTTC
CDR3 protein: CASSFRNEQFF

clone size: .
V gene: TRBV9
D gene: TRBD1
J gene: TRBJ1-4
CDR3 DNA: TGTGCCAGCAGCCCACAGACAGGGCCTAATGAAAAACTGTTTTTT
CDR3 protein: CASSPQTGPNEKLFF

clone size: .
V gene: TRBV5-1
D gene: .
J gene: TRBJ2-5
CDR3 DNA: TGCGCCAGCAGTGAGGGTTTCCAAGAGACCCAGTACTTC
CDR3 protein: CASSEGFQETQYF

clone size: .
V gene: TRBV29-1
D gene: .
J gene: TRBJ1-3
CDR3 DNA: TGCAGCGTGCACCGGGACGGGGGGAACACCATATATTTT
CDR3 protein: CSVHRDGGNTIYF

clone size: few
V gene: TRBV6-5
D gene: TRBD1
J gene: TRBJ1-2
CDR3 DNA: TGTGCCAGCAGTTACGTGAGGGGGCGGATTGACACCTTC
CDR3 protein: CASSYVRGRIDTF

clone size: .
V gene: TRBV6-1
D gene: TRBD2
J gene: TRBJ2-2
CDR3 DNA: TGTGCCAGCAGTGAAGCGGCTCGCAGCGGGATAAAGGATTGGGAGCTGTTTTTT
CDR3 protein: CASSEAARSGIKDWELFF

clone size: .
V gene: TRBV18
D gene: TRBD1
J gene: TRBJ2-5
CDR3 DNA: TGTGCCAGCTCACGGTCCGTTACAGGGGGGACCCAGTACTTC
CDR3 protein: CASSRSVTGGTQYF

clone size: .
V gene: TRBV28
D gene: .
J gene: TRBJ2-2
CDR3 DNA: TGTGCCAGCAGTTTACAGGGTCACACCGGGGAGCTGTTTTTT
CDR3 protein: CASSLQGHTGELFF

clone size: .
V gene: TRBV5-1
D gene: TRBD2
J gene: TRBJ2-5
CDR3 DNA: TGCGCCAGCAGGATAGCGGGAGGGCAGGGGGAGACCCAGTACTTC
CDR3 protein: CASRIAGGQGETQYF

clone size: .
V gene: TRBV11-1
D gene: .
J gene: TRBJ2-2
CDR3 DNA: TGTGCCAGCAGCTTAGGGGCGATCGCAAGTTTAGTGGGCACCGGGGAGCTGTTTTTT
CDR3 protein: CASSLGAIASLVGTGELFF

clone size: .
V gene: TRBV25-1
D gene: .
J gene: TRBJ1-1
CDR3 DNA: TGTGCCAGCAGTGAGGTTACGGGTGAAGCTTTCTTT
CDR3 protein: CASSEVTGEAFF

clone size: .
V gene: TRBV5-1
D gene: TRBD1
J gene: TRBJ1-4
CDR3 DNA: TGCGCCAGCAGCACGACCCCCGGGACAGGGGACGATTTGAAAAAACTGTTTTTT
CDR3 protein: CASSTTPGTGDDLKKLFF

clone size: .
V gene: TRBV28
D gene: TRBD1
J gene: TRBJ2-7
CDR3 DNA: TGTGCCAGCAGTTTACCGGGACAGGGGTCTCACGTGCAGTACTTC
CDR3 protein: CASSLPGQGSHVQYF

clone size: .
V gene: TRBV6-9
D gene: .
J gene: TRBJ2-1
CDR3 DNA: TGTGCCTCGCGGGCTGGGGGCCTATTCCATGAGCAGTTCTTC
CDR3 protein: CASRAGGLFHEQFF

clone size: .
V gene: TRBV5-1
D gene: TRBD1
J gene: TRBJ1-6
CDR3 DNA: TGCGCCAGCAGCCGTGAGGGGGACAGGGGTTCACCCCTCCACTTT
CDR3 protein: CASSREGDRGSPLHF

clone size: once
V gene: TRBV9
D gene: TRBD2
J gene: TRBJ2-2
CDR3 DNA: TGTGCCAGCAGCGCCCCAAAGAGGGGGGGACTAGCGGACACCGGGGAGCTGTTTTTT
CDR3 protein: CASSAPKRGGLADTGELFF

clone size: .
V gene: TRBV6-5
D gene: .
J gene: TRBJ1-1
CDR3 DNA: TGTGCCAGCAGTTTAACGGTCATGAACACTGAAGCTTTCTTT
CDR3 protein: CASSLTVMNTEAFF

clone size: .
V gene: TRBV5-1
D gene: TRBD1
J gene: TRBJ1-1
CDR3 DNA: TGCGCCAGCAGCTTGGGGGACAGTCGCACTGAAGCTTTCTTT
CDR3 protein: CASSLGDSRTEAFF

clone size: .
V gene: TRBV7-8
D gene: .
J gene: TRBJ1-1
CDR3 DNA: TGTGCCAGCAGCTTGAGAATTGATGAAGCTTTCTTT
CDR3 protein: CASSLRIDEAFF

clone size: .
V gene: TRBV13
D gene: .
J gene: TRBJ2-3
CDR3 DNA: TGTGCCAGCAGCTTGTACGGGACTAGCACAGATACGCAGTATTTT
CDR3 protein: CASSLYGTSTDTQYF

clone size: .
V gene: TRBV6-6
D gene: .
J gene: TRBJ2-7
CDR3 DNA: TGTGCCAGCAGGGAGCAGGGCTACAACGAGCAGTACTTC
CDR3 protein: CASREQGYNEQYF

clone size: once
V gene: TRBV10-1
D gene: TRBD2
J gene: TRBJ2-1
CDR3 DNA: TGCGCCAGCAGTGAACAAGCGGGAGGGGTGTCCTACAATGAGCAGTTCTTC
CDR3 protein: CASSEQAGGVSYNEQFF

clone size: .
V gene: TRBV5-4
D gene: .
J gene: TRBJ2-5
CDR3 DNA: TGTGCCAGCAGCCCCATCGGTCTAGCGGACAGAGAGACCCAGTACTTC
CDR3 protein: CASSPIGLADRETQYF

clone size: .
V gene: TRBV5-8
D gene: TRBD1
J gene: TRBJ1-5
CDR3 DNA: TGTGCCAGCAGCACACGGACAGGGACCCCCCAGCATTTT
CDR3 protein: CASSTRTGTPQHF

clone size: .
V gene: TRBV15
D gene: .
J gene: TRBJ2-3
CDR3 DNA: TGTGCCACCAGCAGAGGAGGCGAGCAGGGTACGCAGTATTTT
CDR3 protein: CATSRGGEQGTQYF

clone size: .
V gene: TRBV19
D gene: TRBD2
J gene: TRBJ2-3
CDR3 DNA: TGTGCCAGCCGTAACGGGGGGGAAGATACGCAGTATTTT
CDR3 protein: CASRNGGEDTQYF